Each of the 21 T cell receptor beta chains below was sequenced from the same sample in a study of blood T cell repertoires in COVID-19. Repertoires were generated with immunoSEQ multiplex PCR, while TCRdb's copy carries only in-frame clones and drops some. This table holds 250,000 to 350,000 clones, about nine tenths found once. Sample: peripheral blood. The origin of the receptors is a woman aged 40 to 50 who had recovered from COVID-19.

V usage is TRBV9 and J usage is TRBJ2-1, with TRBD2 matching over 11 bases. After removal of 3 bases from V and 8 bases from J, the junction contained 4 bases not matched to a gene. The length of the CDR3 is 14 residues. Per the germline V gene, CDR1 is SGDLS and CDR2 is YYNGEE. The CDR3 here is CASSAKTSGDEQFF. CDR3 in DNA: TGTGCCAGCAGCGCAAAGACTAGCGGGGATGAGCAGTTCTTC. Full variable domain (remainder filled in from reference TRBV9 and TRBJ2-1): DSGVTQTPKHLITATGQRVTLRCSPRSGDLSVYWYQQSLDQGLQFLIQYYNGEERAKGNILERFSAQQFPDLHSELNLSSLELGDSALYFCASSAKTSGDEQFFGPGTRLTVL.

CDR3 region: CASSFSVSGTDTQYF. Here the CDR3 DNA reads TGCGCCAGCAGCTTTTCCGTAAGCGGCACAGATACGCAGTATTTT. The V gene is TRBV5-1, the J gene TRBJ2-3; D is undetermined. Between the trimmed V and J ends, which lost 2 bases and 1 base, there was a span of 11 bases. Germline V gene lookup returns CDR1 SGHRS and CDR2 YFSETQ. The CDR3 length is 15 residues.

The rearrangement joins TRBV6-5 to TRBJ2-7; D not certain. CDR3 length: 14 amino acids. The germline CDR1 and CDR2 sequences are MNHEY and SVGAGI. Trimming stripped 6 bases from V and 0 bases from J, with 12 bases between. Written as DNA, the CDR3 is TGTGCCAGCAGCCCGACTGTCAACTCCTACGAGCAGTACTTC. Translation: CASSPTVNSYEQYF.

J is TRBJ1-1 and V is TRBV28; 7 positions match TRBD1. The germline gives CDR1 MDHEN, CDR2 SYDVKM. The CDR3 is 14 amino acids. After removal of 7 bases from V and 5 bases from J, the junction contained 10 bases not matched to a gene. CDR3 coding DNA: TGTGCCAGCATCTACAGGGGCTCGGGGACTGAAGCTTTCTTT. Its translation: CASIYRGSGTEAFF.

The CDR3: CATSDQTSGGTYEQYF. The CDR3 DNA reads as TGTGCCACCAGTGACCAAACTAGCGGGGGGACCTACGAGCAGTACTTC. J is TRBJ2-7 and V is TRBV24-1; 12 bases are shared with TRBD2. Germline V gene lookup returns CDR1 KGHDR and CDR2 SFDVKD. V lost 4 bases and J lost 2; bases outside the gene matches: 5. This CDR3 contains 16 residues.

This chain joins TRBV3-1 (or the pseudogene TRBV3-2) and TRBJ2-5; maybe TRBD1 (6 bases). The CDR3 extends over 14 amino acids. V lost 1 base to trimming and J lost 4 bases, with 10 bases between them. Germline CDR1 LGHDT, CDR2 YNNKEL (reference sequence). The CDR3 loop is CASSQGAGAETQYF. For the CDR3, the DNA is TGTGCCAGCAGCCAAGGGGCAGGGGCAGAGACCCAGTACTTC.

The genes are TRBV7-2 and TRBJ1-1; D not certain. Germline CDR1 SGHTA, CDR2 FQGNSA. The CDR3 is 14 amino acids. V gave up 4 bases and J gave up 13 bases, with 22 bases separating them. DNA of the CDR3: TGTGCCAGCAGCTCGCCCTCCCAAACTTTGCCCGATTTCTTT. Residues: CASSSPSQTLPDFF.

CDR3 sequence (DNA): TGTGCCAGCAGCTTAGGCCGGACAGACACCTACGAGCAGTACTTC. Protein: CASSLGRTDTYEQYF. The chain employs TRBV13 and TRBJ2-7, with D possibly being TRBD1 (6 bases). Trimming removed 0 bases at V and 2 bases at J, with 11 bases between. The length of the CDR3 is 15 residues. Germline V CDR1 and CDR2: PRHDT, FYEKMQ (reference sequence).

This clone turned up a few times. The CDR3: CASSWGTGGITGELFF. The CDR3 coding sequence is TGTGCCAGCAGCTGGGGGACAGGGGGCATCACCGGGGAGCTGTTTTTT. V gene TRBV7-2 combines with J gene TRBJ2-2; TRBD1 matches at 12 bases. With V trimmed by 4 bases and J by 4 bases, 4 bases remained unmatched. Germline V gene lookup returns CDR1 SGHTA and CDR2 FQGNSA. The CDR3 runs to 16 residues.

The genes are TRBV20-1 and TRBJ1-1; D is unclear. Germline values: CDR1 DFQATT, CDR2 SNEGSKA (reference sequence). Trimming removed 3 bases at V and 5 bases at J, with 7 bases between. The CDR3 consists of 11 residues. CDR3 loop: CSARFSTEAFF. The CDR3 nucleotides are TGCAGTGCTAGGTTTTCGACTGAAGCTTTCTTT.

The chain uses TRBV6-5 and TRBJ1-4; 7 bases line up with TRBD1. J was trimmed by 4 bases and V by 4 bases; bases with no gene match: 0. Germline V gene sequence: CDR1 MNHEY, CDR2 SVGAGI. There are 13 residues in the CDR3. The CDR3, as DNA: TGTGCCAGCAGTTCAGGGGGTAATGAAAAACTGTTTTTT. Protein product: CASSSGGNEKLFF.

The chain has TRBV7-6 and TRBJ2-2, with D tentatively TRBD2 (5 bases). This CDR3 has 15 amino acids. Trimming cost V 6 bases and J 6 bases, with 17 bases left between them. The germline V gene has CDR1 SGHVS and CDR2 FNYEAQ. For the CDR3, the DNA is TGTGCCAGCAGTTTGGACGTGGGAGAGGCCGGGGAGCTGTTTTTT. This gives the protein CASSLDVGEAGELFF.

The chain uses TRBV6-1 and TRBJ2-1; 12 nucleotides align to TRBD2. Trimming took 6 bases from V and 7 from J; bases not matched to a gene: 10. Germline V gene lookup returns CDR1 MNHNS and CDR2 SASEGT. This CDR3 region has 16 residues. Here the CDR3 reads CASSEYPGLAGNEQFF. CDR3 coding DNA: TGTGCCAGCAGCGAATATCCGGGACTAGCGGGTAATGAGCAGTTCTTC.

The gene calls are TRBV5-1 and TRBJ2-5; no firm D call. Germline CDR1 SGHRS, CDR2 YFSETQ. Deletions cut 0 bases from V and 5 bases from J, with 5 bases between. The CDR3 is 12 residues long. CDR3 coding DNA: TGCGCCAGCAGCTTGGCCGTGGAGACCCAGTACTTC. Protein: CASSLAVETQYF.

The V gene is TRBV12-2, the J gene TRBJ2-7; the table's D call, TRBD2, was not checked against the DNA. TRBV12-2 is described as a pseudogene. The CDR3 consists of 19 residues. As DNA, the CDR3 is TGTGCAAGTCGCCTAGACCGTTATCCGGGACTAGCGGGAGCCTACGAGCAGTACTTC. It yields the protein CASRLDRYPGLAGAYEQYF.

The chain joins TRBV27 to TRBJ2-7; 7 bases fit TRBD1. Germline CDR1 and CDR2: MNHEY and SMNVEV (reference sequence). This CDR3 has 15 amino acids. The J segment lost 0 bases and the V segment lost 4 bases, leaving 6 bases of the junction unmatched. For the CDR3, the DNA is TGTGCCAGCAGTTACGGACAGGCGAACTCCTACGAGCAGTACTTC. Translation: CASSYGQANSYEQYF.

This clone occurred a few times. This chain uses TRBV5-1 with TRBJ1-4; 7 bases are shared with TRBD1. The V gene's germline CDR1 is SGHRS and CDR2 YFSETQ. This CDR3 is built from 13 residues. J lost 5 bases, V lost 8 bases, and 6 bases had no gene match. CDR3 in amino acids: CASNEGQNEKLFF. The CDR3, as DNA: TGCGCCAGTAACGAGGGACAGAATGAAAAACTGTTTTTT.

This clone has a single count. V usage is TRBV7-2 and J usage is TRBJ2-1; 7 positions match TRBD2. The germline gives CDR1 SGHTA, CDR2 FQGNSA. This CDR3 has 16 residues. V gave up 5 bases and J gave up 5 bases; unmatched junction bases: 12. The CDR3 is CASSRRLAHGDNEQFF. CDR3 sequence (DNA): TGTGCCAGCAGCCGGAGACTAGCTCATGGGGACAATGAGCAGTTCTTC.

The gene calls are TRBV28 and TRBJ2-1, with unresolved D. The length of the CDR3 is 13 residues. CDR1 is MDHEN and CDR2 is SYDVKM in the germline V gene. V shed 8 bases and J shed 6 bases, with 14 bases lying between them. CDR3 DNA sequence: TGTGCCAGCGGGTTCCAGCGAGGCAATGAGCAGTTCTTC. Protein product: CASGFQRGNEQFF.

V usage is TRBV5-1 and J usage is TRBJ2-5; 8 bases map to TRBD2. The ends lost 3 bases at V and 5 bases at J; junction bases unmatched: 9. The CDR3 totals 15 residues. From germline, CDR1 is SGHRS and CDR2 YFSETQ. The CDR3 here is CASSSGVAGWETQYF. CDR3 nucleotide sequence: TGCGCCAGCAGCTCTGGGGTAGCGGGATGGGAGACCCAGTACTTC.

The chain recombines TRBV5-6 with TRBJ2-5, with TRBD2 identical over 9 bases. After removal of 0 bases from V and 5 bases from J, the junction contained 11 bases not matched to a gene. The V gene's germline CDR1 is SGHDT and CDR2 YYEEEE. This CDR3 has 17 residues. CDR3 amino acids: CASSLVVAGAREETQYF. The CDR3 region has the DNA TGTGCCAGCAGCTTGGTAGTAGCGGGGGCCCGGGAGGAGACCCAGTACTTC.